This is a list of T cell receptor beta chains from one sample in a study of identical twins. Each CDR3 protein is one row after TCRdb ran MiXCR on the 5' RACE reads. The top ten clones hold under 3% of a sample with about 570,000 distinct CDR3 sequences, roughly 9.5% of them seen once. The sample was also linked to a second study, of yellow fever vaccine responses in identical twins.

Sequenced sample: PBMCs. These receptors were obtained from a woman aged 18-30 years in good health. CDR3s include the opening cysteine and the closing phenylalanine or tryptophan. The order of the fields is V gene, D gene, CDR3 length, J gene, clone size, CDR3 protein, CDR3 DNA. D genes are given only for firm matches. A clone size is listed for some rows: how often the clone was seen (once, few, many), or a class if it is expanded.

V: TRBV29-1
D: TRBD2
length: 13
J: TRBJ2-7
size: .
CDR3: CSVIAGAPGEQYF
DNA: TGCAGCGTAATAGCGGGAGCCCCGGGGGAGCAGTACTTC

V: TRBV11-3
D: .
length: 15
J: TRBJ1-6
size: few
CDR3: CASSLIGVVISPLHF
DNA: TGTGCCAGCAGCCTTATAGGGGTTGTAATATCACCCCTCCACTTT

V: TRBV6-1
D: TRBD1
length: 15
J: TRBJ2-6
size: .
CDR3: CASSVQGAGANVLTF
DNA: TGTGCCAGCAGTGTACAGGGGGCTGGGGCCAACGTCCTGACTTTC

V: TRBV29-1
D: TRBD1
length: 13
J: TRBJ2-1
size: few
CDR3: CSVFTGAGNEQFF
DNA: TGCAGCGTTTTTACAGGGGCCGGCAATGAGCAGTTCTTC

V: TRBV20-1
D: .
length: 8
J: TRBJ1-2
size: .
CDR3: CSIRGYTF
DNA: TGCAGTATCCGGGGCTACACCTTC

V: TRBV18
D: TRBD1
length: 13
J: TRBJ2-5
size: .
CDR3: CASSLTQGETQYF
DNA: TGTGCCAGCTCACTAACACAGGGGGAGACCCAGTACTTC

V: TRBV15
D: TRBD2
length: 17
J: TRBJ2-3
size: many
CDR3: CATSVGTSGLSTDTQYF
DNA: TGTGCCACCAGCGTCGGGACTAGCGGACTCAGCACAGATACGCAGTATTTT

V: TRBV20-1
D: .
length: 15
J: TRBJ1-6
size: many
CDR3: CSARPGTAYNSPLHF
DNA: TGCAGTGCTAGGCCCGGGACGGCTTATAATTCACCCCTCCACTTT

V: TRBV18
D: TRBD1
length: 15
J: TRBJ1-1
size: .
CDR3: CASSLGTGGITEAFF
DNA: TGTGCCAGCTCACTGGGAACAGGGGGCATCACTGAAGCTTTCTTT

V: TRBV18
D: .
length: 14
J: TRBJ1-1
size: .
CDR3: CASSQTDMNTEAFF
DNA: TGTGCCAGCTCACAGACAGATATGAACACTGAAGCTTTCTTT

V: TRBV7-2
D: TRBD1
length: 16
J: TRBJ2-1
size: few
CDR3: CASSTGQGAFYNEQFF
DNA: TGTGCCAGCAGCACCGGACAGGGGGCTTTCTACAATGAGCAGTTCTTC

V: TRBV7-2
D: .
length: 11
J: TRBJ1-1
size: many
CDR3: CASSFGPSVFF
DNA: TGTGCCAGCAGCTTCGGACCCTCGGTTTTCTTT

V: TRBV7-2
D: TRBD2
length: 14
J: TRBJ2-7
size: few
CDR3: CASRMGGRVNEQYF
DNA: TGTGCCAGCAGGATGGGAGGGCGAGTCAACGAGCAGTACTTC

V: TRBV11-2
D: TRBD2
length: 17
J: TRBJ2-1
size: few
CDR3: CASSPASFAGVPNEQFF
DNA: TGTGCCAGCAGCCCCGCGAGTTTCGCGGGAGTTCCCAATGAGCAGTTCTTC

V: TRBV7-2
D: TRBD1
length: 15
J: TRBJ2-7
size: many
CDR3: CASSLEGASSYEQYF
DNA: TGTGCCAGCAGCTTAGAGGGGGCTAGCTCCTACGAGCAGTACTTC

V: TRBV20-1
D: .
length: 14
J: TRBJ2-3
size: many
CDR3: CSASDSGSGLTQYF
DNA: TGCAGTGCTAGCGACTCCGGATCCGGCCTTACGCAGTATTTT

V: TRBV6-5
D: TRBD2
length: 16
J: TRBJ2-1
size: many
CDR3: CASSYSGLAGGDEQFF
DNA: TGTGCCAGCAGTTACTCCGGACTAGCGGGAGGGGATGAGCAGTTCTTC

V: TRBV5-1
D: .
length: 13
J: TRBJ2-5
size: many
CDR3: CASSLGTQETQYF
DNA: TGCGCCAGCAGCTTGGGCACCCAAGAGACCCAGTACTTC

V: TRBV6-4
D: .
length: 14
J: TRBJ2-3
size: many
CDR3: CASSEGGGTDTQYF
DNA: TGTGCCAGCAGTGAAGGGGGTGGCACAGATACGCAGTATTTT

V: TRBV24-1
D: TRBD1
length: 13
J: TRBJ2-2
size: .
CDR3: CGTGQGSTGELFF
DNA: TGTGGGACCGGACAGGGCAGCACCGGGGAGCTGTTTTTT

V: TRBV5-1
D: .
length: 12
J: TRBJ2-5
size: many
CDR3: CASSWNQETQYF
DNA: TGCGCCAGCAGCTGGAACCAAGAGACCCAGTACTTC

V: TRBV12-3/TRBV12-4
D: .
length: 15
J: TRBJ1-1
size: many
CDR3: CASSPGGGMNTEAFF
DNA: TGTGCCAGCAGCCCGGGGGGGGGTATGAACACTGAAGCTTTCTTT

V: TRBV18
D: .
length: 13
J: TRBJ2-5
size: few
CDR3: CASSPPTQETQYF
DNA: TGTGCCAGCTCACCACCAACGCAAGAGACCCAGTACTTC

V: TRBV20-1
D: .
length: 15
J: TRBJ2-3
size: few
CDR3: CSARDLAGRPDTQYF
DNA: TGCAGTGCTAGAGATCTGGCGGGGCGCCCAGATACGCAGTATTTT

V: TRBV20-1
D: TRBD1
length: 12
J: TRBJ2-5
size: .
CDR3: CSGDRGGETQYF
DNA: TGCAGCGGGGACAGGGGGGGGGAGACCCAGTACTTC

V: TRBV20-1
D: .
length: 10
J: TRBJ2-5
size: .
CDR3: CSATEETQYF
DNA: TGCAGTGCGACAGAAGAGACCCAGTACTTC

V: TRBV11-3
D: TRBD2
length: 22
J: TRBJ2-6
size: few
CDR3: CASSLVPLAGGPARSGANVLTF
DNA: TGTGCCAGCAGCTTAGTCCCACTAGCGGGAGGGCCGGCGCGCTCTGGGGCCAACGTCCTGACTTTC

V: TRBV4-3
D: TRBD1
length: 14
J: TRBJ1-4
size: many
CDR3: CASSTGTGGRGLFF
DNA: TGCGCCAGCAGTACCGGGACAGGGGGCCGGGGACTGTTTTTT

V: TRBV25-1
D: .
length: 14
J: TRBJ1-1
size: few
CDR3: CASRNTGFRTEAFF
DNA: TGTGCCAGCAGAAATACAGGGTTTCGGACTGAAGCTTTCTTT

V: TRBV5-1
D: .
length: 14
J: TRBJ2-7
size: few
CDR3: CASSLYPGNYEQYF
DNA: TGCGCCAGCAGCTTGTATCCAGGGAACTACGAGCAGTACTTC

V: TRBV27
D: TRBD2
length: 20
J: TRBJ2-3
size: .
CDR3: CASSLSAGGPNIFSTDTQYF
DNA: TGTGCCAGCAGTTTATCGGCGGGAGGGCCAAATATATTTAGTACAGATACGCAGTATTTT

V: TRBV29-1
D: .
length: 14
J: TRBJ2-7
size: few
CDR3: CSPQGRDTTYEQYF
DNA: TGCAGCCCCCAAGGTCGGGACACCACCTACGAGCAGTACTTC

V: TRBV4-2
D: .
length: 17
J: TRBJ2-6
size: few
CDR3: CASSPALAHSGANVLTF
DNA: TGTGCCAGCAGCCCCGCTTTAGCACACTCTGGGGCCAACGTCCTGACTTTC

V: TRBV7-9
D: .
length: 11
J: TRBJ2-1
size: many
CDR3: CASSPIYEQFF
DNA: TGTGCCAGCAGCCCCATTTACGAGCAGTTCTTC